Listed here are 24 T cell receptor beta chains from one sample, sequenced in a study of radiotherapy plus CTLA-4 blockade in lung cancer. Clones were sequenced by immunoSEQ multiplex PCR, and TCRdb holds only the in-frame ones, with some missing. The table has 85,000 to 100,000 clones, 55% to 75% seen once; the top ten hold about 14%. The sample was peripheral blood, taken from a patient treated with radiotherapy plus ipilimumab. Every receptor here comes from a human donor with non-small cell lung cancer that progressed on radiotherapy plus ipilimumab.

The gene calls are TRBV4-1 and TRBJ2-1, with 16 bases aligning to TRBD2. The CDR3 length is 18 residues. From germline, CDR1 is MGHRA and CDR2 YSYEKL. J lost 7 bases, V lost 5 bases, and 11 bases had no gene match. The CDR3 loop is CASSAGLAGGAARNEQFF. The CDR3 DNA sequence: TGCGCCAGCAGCGCGGGACTAGCGGGAGGGGCGGCTAGAAATGAGCAGTTCTTC.

This chain links TRBV6-1 with TRBJ2-5, with TRBD2 matching over 9 bases. Germline trimming cut 4 bases from V and 2 bases from J; bases unmatched to any gene: 8. The CDR3 length is 16 residues. Germline CDR1 MNHNS, CDR2 SASEGT. CDR3 in amino acids: CASSGHGLARQETQYF. Written as DNA, the CDR3 is TGTGCCAGCAGTGGTCACGGACTAGCGAGACAAGAGACCCAGTACTTC.

The chain is built from TRBV28 and TRBJ1-2; no clear D. The CDR3 is 13 amino acids. V lost 7 bases to trimming and J lost 6 bases, with 15 bases between them. CDR1 MDHEN and CDR2 SYDVKM come from the germline V gene. This CDR3 is CASKVGASDGYTF. DNA of the CDR3: TGTGCCAGCAAAGTGGGAGCTTCGGATGGCTACACCTTC.

This sequence joins TRBV6-1 and TRBJ1-2; TRBD1 aligns across 8 bases. V lost 6 bases to trimming and J lost 6 bases; unmatched junction nucleotides: 9. CDR3 length: 14 amino acids. Germline CDR1 MNHNS, CDR2 SASEGT. CDR3 loop: CASSRTGIENGYTF. The DNA of the CDR3 is TGTGCCAGCAGCAGGACAGGGATCGAGAATGGCTACACCTTC.

The chain employs TRBV28 and TRBJ2-3; 9 nucleotides line up with TRBD2. The trim removed 4 bases at V and 0 bases at J, leaving 8 bases unmatched. Per germline, CDR1 MDHEN and CDR2 SYDVKM. This CDR3 has 17 residues. CDR3 bases: TGTGCCAGCAGTTCAATTAGCGGGAGCCGAAGCACAGATACGCAGTATTTT. It encodes CASSSISGSRSTDTQYF.

V usage is TRBV9 and J usage is TRBJ1-1, with a possible D match to TRBD1 (5 bases). Germline V lookup: CDR1 SGDLS, CDR2 YYNGEE. Deletions cut 3 bases from V and 6 bases from J, with 9 bases between. CDR3 size: 12 residues. CDR3 DNA sequence: TGTGCCAGCAGCGCAAGGGGTTCTGAAGCTTTCTTT. Its protein product is CASSARGSEAFF. The full variable domain, its missing parts supplied by reference TRBV9 and TRBJ1-1, is DSGVTQTPKHLITATGQRVTLRCSPRSGDLSVYWYQQSLDQGLQFLIQYYNGEERAKGNILERFSAQQFPDLHSELNLSSLELGDSALYFCASSARGSEAFFGQGTRLTVV.

The chain recombines TRBV7-9 with TRBJ1-1, with no clear D. V dropped 4 bases and J dropped 1 base, with 16 bases sitting between them. Germline V gene sequence: CDR1 SEHNR, CDR2 FQNEAQ (reference sequence). This CDR3 has 16 residues. The CDR3, as DNA: TGTGCCAGCAGCTCCCAGACCCAGAGGGAGAACACTGAAGCTTTCTTT. Translation gives CASSSQTQRENTEAFF.

This clone was picked up a small number of times. The V call is TRBV4-2, the J call TRBJ2-5, with TRBD2 matching 8 bases. The CDR3 consists of 18 residues. Germline CDR1 LGHNA, CDR2 YNFKEQ. Germline trimming cut 0 bases from V and 2 bases from J; bases unmatched to any gene: 11. The CDR3 nucleotides read TGTGCCAGCAGCCAAGATTTGGCGGGGGGACGTAAACAAGAGACCCAGTACTTC. Its translation: CASSQDLAGGRKQETQYF.

The chain is built from TRBV29-1 and TRBJ2-1; the D gene is possibly TRBD1 (6 bases). Germline assignment: CDR1 SQVTM and CDR2 ANQGSEA. V gave up 0 bases and J gave up 14 bases, with 11 bases separating them. The CDR3 extends over 11 amino acids. The chain's CDR3 is CSVEDGAGEFF. In DNA form, the CDR3 reads TGCAGCGTTGAAGATGGGGCAGGGGAGTTCTTC.

The genes are TRBV4-2 and TRBJ1-4; D might be TRBD1 (5 bases). Germline CDR1 reads LGHNA; CDR2 reads YNFKEQ. V lost 1 base and J lost 10, with 13 bases in between. This CDR3 comprises 14 residues. Here the CDR3 reads CASSQVGARGKLFF. The CDR3 DNA follows: TGTGCCAGCAGCCAAGTCGGGGCCCGGGGAAAACTGTTTTTT.

The chain employs TRBV6-5 and TRBJ1-1, with TRBD1 identical over 8 bases. The CDR3 is made up of 14 amino acids. CDR1 is MNHEY, CDR2 SVGAGI, per germline. The junction had 7 bases not matched to a gene; V was cut back by 5 bases and J by 5 bases. The CDR3 loop is CASSRTGLGTEAFF. CDR3 bases: TGTGCCAGCAGTCGGACAGGGTTGGGGACTGAAGCTTTCTTT.

The rearrangement links TRBV6-1 to TRBJ2-7; 12 bases match TRBD2. V dropped 7 bases and J dropped 1; count of bases not matched to a gene: 2. In germline, CDR1 is MNHNS, CDR2 SASEGT. The length of the CDR3 is 14 residues. CDR3 sequence (DNA): TGTGCCAGCACTGGACTAGCGGGGTCCTACGAGCAGTACTTC. Translation gives CASTGLAGSYEQYF.

Here the CDR3 DNA reads TGTGCCAGCAGCTTAGAGAACGCGGAGACCCAGTACTTC. Protein product: CASSLENAETQYF. V usage is TRBV11-2 and J usage is TRBJ2-5, with D hard to call. The CDR3 consists of 13 residues. V lost 0 bases and J 5 bases, leaving 7 bases between the germline ends. Germline CDR1 is SGHAT and CDR2 is FQNNGV.

The rearrangement uses TRBV9 and TRBJ1-1; D call uncertain. The CDR3 contains 14 residues. Germline V gene lookup returns CDR1 SGDLS and CDR2 YYNGEE. V lost 0 bases and J 1 base, leaving 7 bases between the germline ends. This chain's CDR3 is CASSVGSGNTEAFF. The CDR3 nucleotides are TGTGCCAGCAGCGTAGGGTCCGGGAACACTGAAGCTTTCTTT.

J is TRBJ2-3 and V is TRBV18; D not resolved. Germline V gene sequence: CDR1 KGHSH, CDR2 LQKENI. V lost 0 bases and J lost 2, with 12 bases in between. This CDR3 contains 16 residues. The CDR3 coding sequence is TGTGCCAGCTCACCACCGGCGGCGGCCAACACAGATACGCAGTATTTT. Protein: CASSPPAAANTDTQYF.

This sequence joins TRBV6-5 and TRBJ2-7; D might be TRBD1 (6 bases). With 7 bases removed from V and 5 bases from J, the gap between germline ends came to 15 bases. Germline CDR1 is MNHEY and CDR2 is SVGAGI. The length of the CDR3 is 13 residues. As DNA, the CDR3 is TGTGCCAGCAACCGACAGGATCTGAACGAGCAGTACTTC. Its protein is CASNRQDLNEQYF.

The V call is TRBV29-1, the J call TRBJ1-1, with 10 bases lining up with TRBD1. V shed 4 bases, J shed 4 bases, and the junction held 12 bases outside the gene matches. The CDR3 spans 16 residues. Germline CDR1 reads SQVTM; CDR2 reads ANQGSEA. For the CDR3, the DNA is TGCAGCGTTGTTCCCCGGGACAGGGGAGGGGGCACTGAAGCTTTCTTT. This gives the protein CSVVPRDRGGGTEAFF.

The V and J genes are TRBV6-6 and TRBJ2-7; the D is unclear. V was pared by 0 bases and J by 0 bases, with 6 bases between. The CDR3 has 14 amino acids. Per the germline V gene, CDR1 is MNHNY and CDR2 is SVGAGI (reference sequence). The DNA for the CDR3 is TGTGCCAGCAGTTACTCGCAAGCCTCCTACGAGCAGTACTTC. The encoded protein is CASSYSQASYEQYF.

In its sample, this clone was seen once. V usage is TRBV5-8 and J usage is TRBJ2-3; D may correspond to TRBD1 or TRBD2 (5 bases each). The germline gives CDR1 SGHTS, CDR2 YDEGEE. The germline V and J ends were trimmed by 0 bases and 4 bases, with 12 bases remaining between them. The CDR3 is 15 residues long. This CDR3 is CASSLAGVRADTQYF. The CDR3 DNA sequence: TGTGCCAGCAGCTTGGCCGGGGTCAGGGCAGATACGCAGTATTTT. Full variable domain (rest looked up from reference TRBV5-8 and TRBJ2-3): EAGVTQSPTHLIKTRGQQATLRCSPISGHTSVYWYQQALGLGLQFLLWYDEGEERNRGNFPPRFSGRQFPNYSSELNVNALELEDSALYLCASSLAGVRADTQYFGPGTRLTVL.

V and J are TRBV5-6 and TRBJ1-2, with D possibly being TRBD1 (6 bases). This CDR3 comprises 14 residues. Trimming left V 5 bases short and J 7 bases short, with 18 bases between. CDR1 is SGHDT, CDR2 YYEEEE, per germline. Written as DNA, the CDR3 is TGTGCCAGCAGTCCCGGGGCGCAAGGGGGTGGCTACACCTTC. It yields the protein CASSPGAQGGGYTF.

The V gene is TRBV19, the J gene TRBJ2-1; no reliable D call. Per germline, CDR1 LNHDA and CDR2 SQIVND (reference sequence). CDR3 size: 13 residues. Trimming stripped 5 bases from V and 4 bases from J, with 9 bases between. CDR3 nucleotides: TGTGCCAGTAGTCAGGCCTATTACAATGAGCAGTTCTTC. Translation: CASSQAYYNEQFF.

This clone has just a few counts. The chain carries TRBV7-2 and TRBJ1-5; D uncertain. Between the trimmed V and J ends, which lost 5 bases and 0 bases, there was a span of 5 bases. The CDR3 extends over 13 amino acids. Germline CDR1 reads SGHTA; CDR2 reads FQGNSA. The CDR3 sequence is CASSQTSNQPQHF. For the CDR3, the DNA is TGTGCCAGCAGCCAAACTAGCAATCAGCCCCAGCATTTT.

The V call is TRBV6-1, the J call TRBJ2-7; D gene uncertain. Germline assignment: CDR1 MNHNS and CDR2 SASEGT. The CDR3 has 15 residues. Trimming took 0 bases from V and 3 from J, leaving 12 bases between them. CDR3: CASSEAAGVVYEQYF. The CDR3 region has the DNA TGTGCCAGCAGTGAAGCAGCCGGAGTTGTCTACGAGCAGTACTTC.

The chain joins TRBV5-1 to TRBJ2-3; 9 nucleotides agree with TRBD2. After removal of 4 bases from V and 2 bases from J, the junction contained 5 bases not matched to a gene. Germline lookup yields CDR1 SGHRS and CDR2 YFSETQ. The CDR3 is 15 amino acids. The CDR3 DNA reads TGCGCCAGCAGCCCTGGGACTAGCACCACAGATACGCAGTATTTT. Encoded protein: CASSPGTSTTDTQYF.